These 20 T cell receptor beta chains share one sample of origin, sequenced in a study of blood T cell repertoires in COVID-19. The repertoire was sequenced with immunoSEQ multiplex PCR; TCRdb's copy has only in-frame clones and lacks some. The table lists about 200,000 clones, roughly nine tenths of them singletons. The sequencing input was peripheral blood. These receptors all stem from a woman aged 45 to 65 with acute or convalescent COVID-19.

This chain connects TRBV5-5 to TRBJ2-7; TRBD1 matches 9 bases. Germline values: CDR1 SGHKS, CDR2 YYEKEE (reference sequence). This CDR3 is 15 amino acids long. After removal of 4 bases from V and 2 bases from J, the junction contained 7 bases not matched to a gene. CDR3 amino acids: CASSLGGTGPYEQYF. CDR3 bases: TGTGCCAGCAGCCTTGGTGGGACAGGGCCCTACGAGCAGTACTTC. The variable domain in full, completed from reference TRBV5-5 and TRBJ2-7, reads DAGVTQSPTHLIKTRGQQVTLRCSPISGHKSVSWYQQVLGQGPQFIFQYYEKEERGRGNFPDRFSARQFPNYSSELNVNALLLGDSALYLCASSLGGTGPYEQYFGPGTRLTVT.

The V gene is TRBV7-9, the J gene TRBJ2-1; 10 bases are a match to TRBD2. CDR1 and CDR2 (germline): SEHNR, FQNEAQ (reference sequence). V dropped 5 bases and J dropped 0; count of bases not matched to a gene: 13. This CDR3 spans 19 amino acids. CDR3 residues: CASSPRASGGLDSYNEQFF. The CDR3 DNA is TGTGCCAGCAGCCCCCGGGCTAGCGGGGGTCTTGACTCCTACAATGAGCAGTTCTTC.

This sequence joins TRBV2 and TRBJ1-3; D uncertain. CDR3 length: 12 residues. Trimming took 3 bases from V and 7 from J, leaving 7 bases between them. CDR1 and CDR2 (germline): SNHLY, FYNNEI. The CDR3 DNA is TGTGCCAGCAGTGATAATTCCAACACCATATATTTT. Protein sequence: CASSDNSNTIYF.

This clone was picked up a small number of times. The genes are TRBV3-1 (or the pseudogene TRBV3-2) and TRBJ1-1; 7 bases agree with TRBD1. CDR3 length: 14 residues. V gave up 3 bases and J gave up 5 bases; unmatched junction bases: 6. Germline V CDR1 and CDR2: LGHDT, YNNKEL (reference sequence). The CDR3 protein is CASSQAAGGTEAFF. CDR3 in DNA: TGTGCCAGCAGCCAGGCGGCAGGGGGTACTGAAGCTTTCTTT.

The rearrangement joins TRBV6-5 to TRBJ1-2, with D possibly matching TRBD1 (6 bases). The CDR3 totals 14 residues. V dropped 5 bases and J dropped 3 bases, with 13 bases sitting between them. Germline V gives CDR1 MNHEY, CDR2 SVGAGI. Here the CDR3 reads CASSLTDSHYGYTF. The CDR3, as DNA: TGTGCCAGCAGTCTAACGGACAGCCACTATGGCTACACCTTC.

This chain joins TRBV3-1 (or the pseudogene TRBV3-2) and TRBJ2-3; D is uncertain. The CDR3 length is 13 residues. V lost 8 bases and J lost 2, with 11 bases in between. Germline CDR1 and CDR2: LGHDT and YNNKEL (reference sequence). The CDR3, as DNA: TGTGCCAGCTCCCAAGCGTTCACAGATACGCAGTATTTT. Residues: CASSQAFTDTQYF.

The chain couples TRBV11-2 to TRBJ2-2; the D gene is possibly TRBD2 (5 bases). Per the germline V gene, CDR1 is SGHAT and CDR2 is FQNNGV. The CDR3 is 16 residues long. Trimming pared 5 bases from V and 0 bases from J, leaving 13 bases between. The CDR3 sequence is CASSPTSLANTGELFF. DNA for the CDR3: TGTGCCAGCAGCCCGACCTCACTAGCGAACACCGGGGAGCTGTTTTTT. The full variable domain, rest sourced from reference TRBV11-2 and TRBJ2-2, is EAGVAQSPRYKIIEKRQSVAFWCNPISGHATLYWYQQILGQGPKLLIQFQNNGVVDDSQLPKDRFSAERLKGVDSTLKIQPAKLEDSAVYLCASSPTSLANTGELFFGEGSRLTVL.

The chain uses TRBV24-1 and TRBJ2-2; D not resolved. The CDR3 is 13 residues long. The ends were cut back, 7 bases at V and 1 base at J, with 6 bases in the middle. The germline V gene has CDR1 KGHDR and CDR2 SFDVKD. The CDR3 region is CATSPGNTGELFF. CDR3 DNA: TGTGCCACCAGCCCGGGGAACACCGGGGAGCTGTTTTTT.

This chain uses TRBV5-6 with TRBJ2-1; D may be TRBD2 (6 bases). Germline values: CDR1 SGHDT, CDR2 YYEEEE. The CDR3 extends over 16 amino acids. V was pared by 4 bases and J by 4 bases, with 18 bases between. CDR3 loop: CASSLPSNAGYNEQFF. CDR3 nucleotides: TGTGCCAGCAGCCTTCCAAGCAACGCGGGGTACAATGAGCAGTTCTTC.

The rearrangement links TRBV19 to TRBJ1-3; 8 nucleotides agree with TRBD1. The CDR3 extends over 15 amino acids. J was trimmed by 0 bases and V by 9 bases; bases with no gene match: 7. Germline CDR1 reads LNHDA; CDR2 reads SQIVND (reference sequence). The CDR3 sequence is CASTRQGSSGNTIYF. DNA for the CDR3: TGTGCCAGCACACGACAGGGGAGCTCTGGAAACACCATATATTTT.

This chain joins TRBV6-1 and TRBJ1-5, with TRBD1 as a possible D gene (5 bases). The V gene lost 3 bases and the J gene lost 6 bases, with 12 bases spanning the gap. The germline gives CDR1 MNHNS, CDR2 SASEGT. The CDR3 consists of 14 residues. CDR3: CASSDWDFGQPQHF. The CDR3 DNA is TGTGCCAGCAGTGATTGGGACTTCGGTCAGCCCCAGCATTTT.

The chain employs TRBV24-1 and TRBJ1-4; the D gene is possibly TRBD1 (6 bases). Trimming took 6 bases from V and 6 from J, leaving 19 bases between them. Germline V CDR1 and CDR2: KGHDR, SFDVKD. This CDR3 spans 16 amino acids. The CDR3 loop reads CATSSQVPGGDEKLFF. DNA of the CDR3: TGTGCCACCAGTTCTCAAGTCCCGGGGGGCGATGAAAAACTGTTTTTT.

The chain uses TRBV2 and TRBJ1-1, with a possible D match to TRBD1 (6 bases). Trimming removed 7 bases from V and 1 base from J, with 16 bases in between. The CDR3 loop spans 15 amino acids. CDR1 is SNHLY, CDR2 FYNNEI, per germline. The CDR3 sequence is CASTRPEQGNTEAFF. The CDR3 DNA sequence: TGTGCCAGCACCCGACCCGAACAGGGGAACACTGAAGCTTTCTTT. Supplemented by reference TRBV2 and TRBJ1-1, the full variable domain reads EPEVTQTPSHQVTQMGQEVILRCVPISNHLYFYWYRQILGQKVEFLVSFYNNEISEKSEIFDDQFSVERPDGSNFTLKIRSTKLEDSAMYFCASTRPEQGNTEAFFGQGTRLTVV.

This clone was observed a few times. Here the CDR3 reads CASSQLTGISTEAFF. In DNA, the CDR3 is TGTGCCAGCAGCCAACTGACAGGGATCAGCACTGAAGCTTTCTTT. This chain uses TRBV3-1 (or the pseudogene TRBV3-2) with TRBJ1-1; 7 bases fit TRBD1. This CDR3 has 15 amino acids. Trimming removed 2 bases from V and 4 bases from J; junction bases left unmatched: 7. Germline V gene lookup returns CDR1 LGHDT and CDR2 YNNKEL (reference sequence).

V gene TRBV3-1 (or the pseudogene TRBV3-2) combines with J gene TRBJ2-7, with a tentative D call TRBD2 (5 bases). The CDR3 totals 16 residues. CDR1 and CDR2 (germline): LGHDT, YNNKEL (reference sequence). V lost 6 bases, J lost 2 bases, and 20 bases lay in between. DNA for the CDR3: TGTGCCAGCAGTTTAACCAGGCGGGCGGGCACCTACGAGCAGTACTTC. Protein: CASSLTRRAGTYEQYF.

The chain recombines TRBV9 with TRBJ2-3; 10 bases are shared with TRBD2. Germline lookup yields CDR1 SGDLS and CDR2 YYNGEE. With 1 base clipped from V and 7 bases from J, the junction kept 3 bases outside the gene matches. This CDR3 is built from 14 residues. CDR3 coding DNA: TGTGCCAGCAGCGTACCTAGCGGGAGCAATACGCAGTATTTT. It yields the protein CASSVPSGSNTQYF.

The V gene is TRBV11-2, the J gene TRBJ1-5; 10 bases fit TRBD1. Trimming at V came to 5 bases and at J to 4 bases, leaving 8 bases not matched to a gene. Germline V gives CDR1 SGHAT, CDR2 FQNNGV. CDR3 length: 16 residues. The CDR3 region has the DNA TGTGCCAGCAGCCCAAGGACAGGGGGACGTAATCAGCCCCAGCATTTT. This encodes CASSPRTGGRNQPQHF.

The chain links TRBV11-2 to TRBJ2-1; 12 nucleotides agree with TRBD2. Germline V lookup: CDR1 SGHAT, CDR2 FQNNGV. J was trimmed by 4 bases and V by 4 bases; bases with no gene match: 11. CDR3 length equals 18 residues. This CDR3 reads CASSSFTSGGTIYNEQFF. The DNA for the CDR3 is TGTGCCAGCAGCTCATTCACTAGCGGGGGGACCATATACAATGAGCAGTTCTTC.

This chain joins TRBV18 and TRBJ2-2; the match to TRBD2 covers 8 bases. V gave up 1 base and J gave up 7 bases; unmatched junction bases: 5. The CDR3 loop spans 15 amino acids. Germline values: CDR1 KGHSH, CDR2 LQKENI. The CDR3 sequence is CASSPLGLGVGELFF. Here the CDR3 DNA reads TGTGCCAGCTCACCACTGGGACTAGGGGTCGGGGAGCTGTTTTTT.

The genes are TRBV11-2 and TRBJ1-4, with D perhaps matching TRBD1 (6 bases). Germline V CDR1 and CDR2: SGHAT, FQNNGV. The CDR3 is made up of 16 amino acids. Trimming pared 1 base from V and 5 bases from J, leaving 14 bases between. The CDR3 DNA reads TGTGCCAGCAGCTTAGGGTACAGGGATCAAAATGAAAAACTGTTTTTT. This sequence encodes CASSLGYRDQNEKLFF.